The 26 T cell receptor beta chains reported below all come from one sample, sequenced in a study of T cells in Graves' hyperthyroidism and ophthalmopathy (dated by TCRdb to the late 2010s). Receptor libraries were prepared by multiplex PCR. Data came from an Illumina HiSeq 2000. Amplification of TCR beta CDR3 regions was carried out from RNA transcripts. A first-round RT-PCR of the TCR CDR3 used the HTBI primer set with the Qiagen OneStep RT-PCR kit. TCRdb took the public reads, trimmed them with fastp at Q25, ran MiXCR for clone calling and kept in-frame beta chains. Each CDR3 protein appears once, grouped with its most common genes and DNA. Recorded for this sample are over 200,000 distinct CDR3 sequences; roughly 15% of them occurred a single time. Jointly, the top ten make up 10% to 15% of the sample. The sample comprised blood. Every receptor here comes from a woman between 35 and 50 years old with Graves' hyperthyroidism that later progressed to Graves' ophthalmopathy.

This clonotype showed up many times. This chain uses TRBV28 with TRBJ2-2; 8 bases map to TRBD1. Germline assignment: CDR1 MDHEN and CDR2 SYDVKM. The CDR3 spans 17 residues. With V trimmed by 3 bases and J by 5 bases, 11 bases remained unmatched. DNA of the CDR3: TGTGCCAGCAGTTTGCGTAACAGGGGGTCTCGGACCGGGGAGCTGTTTTTT. Amino acids: CASSLRNRGSRTGELFF.

This clonotype was counted many times. The rearrangement joins TRBV12-3 or TRBV12-4 to TRBJ1-1; D is perhaps TRBD1 (5 bases). This CDR3 is built from 15 residues. Trimming took 6 bases from V and 1 from J, leaving 15 bases between them. The CDR3 DNA follows: TGTGCCAGCAGCCGGCGGGCAGGGACGAACACTGAAGCTTTCTTT. Its protein is CASSRRAGTNTEAFF.

This clonotype was counted many times. This chain joins TRBV2 and TRBJ2-7, with D perhaps matching TRBD2 (6 bases). This CDR3 comprises 15 residues. V was pared by 6 bases and J by 3 bases, with 18 bases between. Germline V gives CDR1 SNHLY, CDR2 FYNNEI. CDR3 sequence (DNA): TGTGCCAGCAGGAGAAGAGGACTAATAGACTACGAGCAGTACTTC. Translation gives CASRRRGLIDYEQYF.

This clonotype has a count of ten or more. The rearrangement links TRBV20-1 to TRBJ2-2; 8 bases are shared with TRBD2. After removal of 1 base from V and 3 bases from J, the junction contained 7 bases not matched to a gene. Germline CDR1 is DFQATT and CDR2 is SNEGSKA (reference sequence). The CDR3 is 16 residues long. The CDR3 protein is CSARAPGGYDTGELFF. CDR3 sequence (DNA): TGCAGTGCTAGAGCCCCGGGAGGGTACGACACCGGGGAGCTGTTTTTT.

The sample holds many counts of this clonotype. This chain links TRBV27 with TRBJ1-6, with a tentative D call TRBD1 (5 bases). From germline, CDR1 is MNHEY and CDR2 SMNVEV (reference sequence). Trimming removed 6 bases at V and 0 bases at J, with 9 bases between. The CDR3 is 15 residues long. As DNA, the CDR3 is TGTGCCAGCAGAGAGGGGAGCTCCTATAATTCACCCCTCCACTTT. Protein sequence: CASREGSSYNSPLHF.

The CDR3 DNA reads TGTGCCAGTAGTTTCAGGGACGTCGGGACCCAGTACTTC. Translation gives CASSFRDVGTQYF. The chain recombines TRBV19 with TRBJ2-5, with D tentatively TRBD1 or TRBD2 (5 bases each). The ends were cut back, 5 bases at V and 7 bases at J, with 14 bases in the middle. CDR1 LNHDA and CDR2 SQIVND come from the germline V gene (reference sequence). The CDR3 spans 13 residues.

This clonotype was observed at least ten times. The chain has TRBV28 and TRBJ2-2; 7 bases map to TRBD1. The CDR3 extends over 17 amino acids. V was clipped by 2 bases and J by 2 bases; unmatched bases: 8. Germline CDR1 reads MDHEN; CDR2 reads SYDVKM. CDR3 sequence: CASSLSWYRGNTGELFF. The CDR3 region has the DNA TGTGCCAGCAGTTTAAGTTGGTACAGGGGAAACACCGGGGAGCTGTTTTTT.

This clonotype was picked up many times. The gene calls are TRBV7-2 and TRBJ2-7, with TRBD1 matching 7 bases. The CDR3 has 14 amino acids. Germline V gene data show CDR1 as SGHTA and CDR2 as FQGNSA. Trimming cost V 7 bases and J 6 bases; bases outside gene matches: 12. CDR3 loop: CASTPDRAWSEQYF. The CDR3 DNA follows: TGTGCCAGCACCCCAGACAGGGCCTGGAGCGAGCAGTACTTC.

There are a few counts of this clonotype. The chain joins TRBV6-1 to TRBJ2-3; D is uncertain. Germline V gene sequence: CDR1 MNHNS, CDR2 SASEGT. This CDR3 has 13 residues. The V gene lost 4 bases and the J gene lost 2 bases, with 7 bases spanning the gap. The CDR3 nucleotides are TGTGCCAGCAGTGTTTCTGACACAGATACGCAGTATTTT. Encoded protein: CASSVSDTDTQYF.

This clonotype was recorded many times. The chain has TRBV27 and TRBJ2-1; a possible D gene is TRBD2 (5 bases). Deletions cut 6 bases from V and 9 bases from J, with 15 bases between. Germline-derived CDR1 and CDR2 are MNHEY and SMNVEV (reference sequence). The CDR3 consists of 13 residues. The DNA of the CDR3 is TGTGCCAGCAGCCGGCTAGCATATACTGAGCAGTTCTTC. This sequence encodes CASSRLAYTEQFF.

At least ten counts were recorded for this clonotype. In DNA, the CDR3 is TGTGCCAGCAGCTTAGGGGCCCCGGGAGTAAGCTCCTATAATTCACCCCTCCACTTT. This translates into CASSLGAPGVSSYNSPLHF. V and J are TRBV11-2 and TRBJ1-6; D gene unclear. CDR1 SGHAT and CDR2 FQNNGV come from the germline V gene. Trimming cost V 1 base and J 0 bases, with 16 bases left between them. The CDR3 consists of 19 residues.

This clonotype has ten or more counts. The J gene is TRBJ2-1, the V gene TRBV6-5, with TRBD1 identical over 10 bases. This CDR3 region has 15 residues. With 0 bases clipped from V and 7 bases from J, the junction kept 3 bases outside the gene matches. Per germline, CDR1 MNHEY and CDR2 SVGAGI. The CDR3 loop reads CASSYSGQGMNEQFF. The CDR3 bases are TGTGCCAGCAGTTACTCGGGACAGGGGATGAATGAGCAGTTCTTC.

CDR3 in amino acids: CSAKVRAGGFGANYGYTF. As DNA, the CDR3 is TGCAGTGCTAAGGTTCGAGCAGGGGGCTTTGGGGCTAACTATGGCTACACCTTC. The gene calls are TRBV20-1 and TRBJ1-2; 8 bases agree with TRBD1. The germline V gene has CDR1 DFQATT and CDR2 SNEGSKA (reference sequence). Unmatched junction bases numbered 16, after V lost 4 bases and J lost 0 bases. The CDR3 runs 18 residues.

The V gene is TRBV24-1, the J gene TRBJ2-2, with D tentatively TRBD1 (6 bases). CDR1 and CDR2 (germline): KGHDR, SFDVKD. Trimming removed 2 bases from V and 8 bases from J, with 11 bases in between. This CDR3 comprises 14 residues. The CDR3 DNA reads as TGTGCCACCAGTGATTACAACAGGGTTGGGGAGCTGTTTTTT. Translation gives CATSDYNRVGELFF.

In this sample, this clonotype turned up many times. This sequence joins TRBV12-3 or TRBV12-4 and TRBJ2-1; the D gene could be TRBD1 or TRBD2 (5 bases each). This CDR3 region has 12 residues. V was trimmed by 9 bases and J by 5 bases, leaving 11 bases between them. The CDR3 DNA reads as TGTGCCAGTGGGACCCGCGACAATGAGCAGTTCTTC. This gives the protein CASGTRDNEQFF.

This clonotype was found many times. The genes are TRBV10-3 and TRBJ2-3; 7 positions agree with TRBD1. The CDR3 is made up of 13 amino acids. Per the germline V gene, CDR1 is ENHRY and CDR2 is SYGVKD. Losses at the gene ends were 4 bases for V and 4 bases for J; bases not matched to a gene: 2. CDR3 sequence reads: CAISVTGADTQYF. The CDR3 region has the DNA TGTGCCATCAGTGTTACAGGGGCAGATACGCAGTATTTT.

There are many counts of this clonotype. CDR3 sequence reads: CASSYWLLAQNSYEQYF. The CDR3 nucleotides are TGTGCCAGCAGTTACTGGCTACTAGCGCAAAACTCCTACGAGCAGTACTTC. V usage is TRBV6-5 and J usage is TRBJ2-7; 7 bases fit TRBD2. V shed 1 base, J shed 0 bases, and the junction held 9 bases outside the gene matches. The CDR3 is 17 amino acids. CDR1 is MNHEY, CDR2 SVGAGI, per germline.

This clonotype was detected only a few times. This rearrangement joins TRBV28 to TRBJ1-1, with D tentatively TRBD1 (5 bases). The V gene lost 8 bases and the J gene lost 1 base, with 11 bases spanning the gap. Per the germline V gene, CDR1 is MDHEN and CDR2 is SYDVKM. The CDR3 spans 13 residues. CDR3 coding DNA: TGTGCCAGCGGTCAGGGTCGGAACACTGAAGCTTTCTTT. Translated, it gives CASGQGRNTEAFF.

Comment on this clonotype: A much larger clone is a single base away; this may be a read error. This chain connects TRBV27 to TRBJ1-3; D is undetermined. The CDR3 consists of 17 residues. CDR1 and CDR2 from the germline V gene are MNHEY and SMNVEV (reference sequence). Here the CDR3 reads CSSSLYGRPGSGNTIYF. CDR3 nucleotides: TGTTCCAGCAGTTTATACGGCAGGCCAGGCTCTGGAAACACCATATATTTT.

This clonotype has ten or more counts. This chain uses TRBV11-2 with TRBJ1-3; D is possibly TRBD1 (5 bases). Deletions cut 7 bases from V and 0 bases from J, with 19 bases between. Looked up from germline, CDR1 is SGHAT and CDR2 is FQNNGV. CDR3 length: 17 residues. Here the CDR3 reads CASNLGRGGSSGNTIYF. The CDR3 DNA sequence: TGTGCCAGCAACTTGGGTCGGGGGGGTAGCTCTGGAAACACCATATATTTT.

In regard to this clonotype: A much larger clonotype is one base distant, so this may be a read error. The chain links TRBV24-1 to TRBJ2-5; no firm D call. Germline lookup yields CDR1 KGHDR and CDR2 SFDVKD. V was pared by 5 bases and J by 1 base, with 10 bases between. The CDR3 sequence is 14 residues long. The CDR3 bases are TGTGCCACCAGTGGTCCGGCTGCCCAAGAGACCCAGTACTTC. Its translation is CATSGPAAQETQYF.

The V gene is TRBV19, the J gene TRBJ1-2, with D possibly TRBD1 on 5 matching bases. The germline V gene has CDR1 LNHDA and CDR2 SQIVND (reference sequence). The ends were cut back, 3 bases at V and 5 bases at J, with 7 bases in the middle. The CDR3 runs 12 residues. The CDR3 DNA sequence: TGTGCCAGTAGTATGGCAGGGTATGGCTACACCTTC. It encodes CASSMAGYGYTF.

This clonotype has ten or more counts. This chain joins TRBV9 and TRBJ2-3; perhaps TRBD2 as D (5 bases). This CDR3 region has 15 residues. The V gene lost 4 bases and the J gene lost 2 bases, with 14 bases spanning the gap. CDR1 and CDR2 (germline): SGDLS, YYNGEE. The CDR3 DNA reads TGTGCCAGCAGCCCGAGGGTGACTAACACAGATACGCAGTATTTT. It yields the protein CASSPRVTNTDTQYF.

At least ten counts were recorded for this clonotype. The V call is TRBV27, the J call TRBJ1-2; 8 positions match TRBD1. V was clipped by 5 bases and J by 6 bases; unmatched bases: 2. Germline V gives CDR1 MNHEY, CDR2 SMNVEV (reference sequence). This CDR3 contains 12 residues. The CDR3, as DNA: TGTGCCAGCAGTACAGGGGGTCATGGCTACACCTTC. It is translated as CASSTGGHGYTF.

This clonotype appeared many times. V is TRBV7-3 and J is TRBJ2-7; TRBD1 matches at 11 bases. Germline CDR1 SGHTA, CDR2 FQGTGA. CDR3 length equals 13 residues. V lost 5 bases, J lost 7 bases, and 4 bases stayed unmatched. Here the CDR3 reads CASSPGTGGEQYF. The CDR3, as DNA: TGTGCCAGCAGCCCCGGGACAGGGGGGGAGCAGTACTTC.

This clonotype showed up just a few times. Being one base from a much bigger clone, this may be a read error. This chain connects TRBV3-1 to TRBJ2-7; D gene unclear. Germline-derived CDR1 and CDR2 are LGHDT and YNNKEL (reference sequence). V dropped 1 base and J dropped 3 bases, with 1 base sitting between them. This CDR3 region has 11 residues. CDR3: CASSQVYEQYF. CDR3 sequence (DNA): TGTGCCAGCAGCCAAGTCTACGAGCAGTACTTC.